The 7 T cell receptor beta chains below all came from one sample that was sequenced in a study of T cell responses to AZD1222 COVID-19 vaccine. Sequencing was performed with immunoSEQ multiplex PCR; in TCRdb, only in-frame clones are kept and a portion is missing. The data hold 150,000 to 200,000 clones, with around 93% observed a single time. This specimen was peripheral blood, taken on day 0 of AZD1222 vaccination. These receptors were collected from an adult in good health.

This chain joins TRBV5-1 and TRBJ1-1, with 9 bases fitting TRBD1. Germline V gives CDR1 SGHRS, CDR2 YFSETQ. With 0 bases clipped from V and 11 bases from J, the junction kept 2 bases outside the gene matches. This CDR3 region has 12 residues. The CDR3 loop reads CASSLGQGDAFF. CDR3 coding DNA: TGCGCCAGCAGCTTGGGACAGGGGGACGCTTTCTTT.

The CDR3 nucleotides are TGCGCCAGCAGCCAACGGACTAGCGCCCACTCCTACAATGAGCAGTTCTTC. Translating it yields CASSQRTSAHSYNEQFF. This chain connects TRBV5-1 to TRBJ2-1; 9 positions agree with TRBD2. The CDR3 covers 17 residues. The germline V gene encodes CDR1 SGHRS and CDR2 YFSETQ. V was pared by 4 bases and J by 0 bases, with 8 bases of the junction left unmatched.

The CDR3 loop reads CSVETNTEAFF. CDR3 nucleotides: TGCAGCGTTGAGACGAACACTGAAGCTTTCTTT. The chain recombines TRBV29-1 with TRBJ1-1, with D unresolved. V was trimmed by 3 bases and J by 1 base, leaving 3 bases between them. Germline lookup yields CDR1 SQVTM and CDR2 ANQGSEA. The CDR3 consists of 11 residues.

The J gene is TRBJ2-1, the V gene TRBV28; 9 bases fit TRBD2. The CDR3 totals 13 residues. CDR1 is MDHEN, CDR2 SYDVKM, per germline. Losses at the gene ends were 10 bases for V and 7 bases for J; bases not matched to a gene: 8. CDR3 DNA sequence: TGTGCCACTATAGCGGGAGTCCGGAATGAGCAGTTCTTC. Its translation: CATIAGVRNEQFF.

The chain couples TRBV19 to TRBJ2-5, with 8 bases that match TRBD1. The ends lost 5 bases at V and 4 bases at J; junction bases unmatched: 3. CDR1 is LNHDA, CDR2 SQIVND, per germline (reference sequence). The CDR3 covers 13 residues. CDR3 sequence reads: CASSQQGGETQYF. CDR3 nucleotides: TGTGCCAGTAGTCAACAGGGGGGAGAGACCCAGTACTTC.

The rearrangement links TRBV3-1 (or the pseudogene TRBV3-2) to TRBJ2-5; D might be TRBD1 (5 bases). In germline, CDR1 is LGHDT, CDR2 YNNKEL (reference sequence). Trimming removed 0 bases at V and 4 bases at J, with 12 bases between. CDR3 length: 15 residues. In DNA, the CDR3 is TGTGCCAGCAGCCAAGATCCAGGGCCCCGAGAGACCCAGTACTTC. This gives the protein CASSQDPGPRETQYF.

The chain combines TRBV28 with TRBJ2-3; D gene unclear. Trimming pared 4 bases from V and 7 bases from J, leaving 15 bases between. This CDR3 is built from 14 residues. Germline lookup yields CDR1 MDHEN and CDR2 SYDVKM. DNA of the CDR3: TGTGCCAGCAGTTGGAGCCCCCCCGGGTATACGCAGTATTTT. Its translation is CASSWSPPGYTQYF.